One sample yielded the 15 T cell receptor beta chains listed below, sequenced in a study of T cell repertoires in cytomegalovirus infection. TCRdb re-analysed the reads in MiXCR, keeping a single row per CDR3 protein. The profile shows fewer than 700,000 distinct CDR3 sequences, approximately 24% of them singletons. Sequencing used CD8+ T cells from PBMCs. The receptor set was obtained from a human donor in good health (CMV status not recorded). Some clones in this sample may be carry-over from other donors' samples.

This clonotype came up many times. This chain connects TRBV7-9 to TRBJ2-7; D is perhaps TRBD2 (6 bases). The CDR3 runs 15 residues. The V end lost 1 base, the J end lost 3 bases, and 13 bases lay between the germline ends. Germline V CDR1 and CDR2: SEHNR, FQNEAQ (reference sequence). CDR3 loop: CASSLVGDSNYEQYF. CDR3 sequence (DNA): TGTGCCAGCAGCTTAGTGGGGGACTCAAACTACGAGCAGTACTTC.

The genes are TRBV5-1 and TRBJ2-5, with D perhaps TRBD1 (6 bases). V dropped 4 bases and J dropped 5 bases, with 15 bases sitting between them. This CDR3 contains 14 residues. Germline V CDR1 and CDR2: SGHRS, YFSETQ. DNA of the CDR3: TGCGCCAGCAGCGTCCAGGGGAAGGGTGAGACCCAGTACTTC. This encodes CASSVQGKGETQYF.

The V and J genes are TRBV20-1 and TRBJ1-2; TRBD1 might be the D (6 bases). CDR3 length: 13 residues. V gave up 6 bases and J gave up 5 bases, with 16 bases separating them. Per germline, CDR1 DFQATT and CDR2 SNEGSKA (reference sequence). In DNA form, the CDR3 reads TGCAGTGCCCCCCCACAGGGCTCTTATGGCTACACCTTC. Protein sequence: CSAPPQGSYGYTF.

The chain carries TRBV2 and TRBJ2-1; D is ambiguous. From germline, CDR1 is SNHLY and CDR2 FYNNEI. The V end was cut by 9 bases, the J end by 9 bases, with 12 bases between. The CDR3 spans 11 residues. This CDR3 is CASTSGLEQFF. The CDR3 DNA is TGTGCCAGTACTTCAGGCCTTGAGCAGTTCTTC.

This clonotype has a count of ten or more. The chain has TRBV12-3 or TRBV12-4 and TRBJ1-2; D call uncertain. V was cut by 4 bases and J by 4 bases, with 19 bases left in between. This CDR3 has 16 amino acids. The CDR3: CASSSPPRYRLYGYTF. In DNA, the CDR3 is TGTGCCAGCAGTTCACCGCCGCGGTACCGCCTCTATGGCTACACCTTC.

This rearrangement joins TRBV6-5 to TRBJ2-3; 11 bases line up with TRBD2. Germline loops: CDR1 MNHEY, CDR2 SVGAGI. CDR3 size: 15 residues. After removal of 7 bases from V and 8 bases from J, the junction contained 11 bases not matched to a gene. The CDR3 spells CASNPGLAVRGTQYF. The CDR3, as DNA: TGTGCCAGCAATCCGGGACTAGCGGTGCGGGGTACGCAGTATTTT.

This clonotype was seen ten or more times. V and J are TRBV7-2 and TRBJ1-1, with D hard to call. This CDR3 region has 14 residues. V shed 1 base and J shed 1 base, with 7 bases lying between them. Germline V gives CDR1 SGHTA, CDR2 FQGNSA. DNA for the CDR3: TGTGCCAGCAGCTTAGGTGGAGGGAACACTGAAGCTTTCTTT. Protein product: CASSLGGGNTEAFF.

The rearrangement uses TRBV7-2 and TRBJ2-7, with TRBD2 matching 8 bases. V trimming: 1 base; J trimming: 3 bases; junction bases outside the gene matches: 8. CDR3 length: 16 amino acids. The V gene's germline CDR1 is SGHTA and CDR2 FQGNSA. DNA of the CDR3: TGTGCCAGCAGCTTAGAACTAGCGGCCCCTAACTACGAGCAGTACTTC. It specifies CASSLELAAPNYEQYF. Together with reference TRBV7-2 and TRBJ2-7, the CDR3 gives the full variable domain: GAGVSQSPSNKVTEKGKDVELRCDPISGHTALYWYRQSLGQGLEFLIYFQGNSAPDKSGLPSDRFSAERTGGSVSTLTIQRTQQEDSAVYLCASSLELAAPNYEQYFGPGTRLTVT.

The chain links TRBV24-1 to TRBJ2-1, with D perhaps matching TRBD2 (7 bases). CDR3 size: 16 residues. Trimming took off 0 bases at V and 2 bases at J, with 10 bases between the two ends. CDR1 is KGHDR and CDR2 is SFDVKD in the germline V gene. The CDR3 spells CATSDLKGGAYNEQFF. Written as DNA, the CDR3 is TGTGCCACCAGTGATTTGAAGGGGGGGGCCTACAATGAGCAGTTCTTC.

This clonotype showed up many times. The CDR3 sequence: CASKGISGQNTEAFF. The DNA for the CDR3 is TGTGCCAGCAAAGGGATTTCAGGTCAGAACACTGAAGCTTTCTTT. This sequence joins TRBV7-2 and TRBJ1-1; D remains ambiguous. The ends were cut back, 7 bases at V and 1 base at J, with 16 bases in the middle. This CDR3 region has 15 residues. The germline V gene has CDR1 SGHTA and CDR2 FQGNSA.

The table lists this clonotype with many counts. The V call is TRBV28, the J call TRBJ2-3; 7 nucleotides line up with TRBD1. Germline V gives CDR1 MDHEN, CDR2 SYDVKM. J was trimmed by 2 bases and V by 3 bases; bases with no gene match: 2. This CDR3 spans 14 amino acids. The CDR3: CASSFEGATDTQYF. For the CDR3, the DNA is TGTGCCAGCAGTTTTGAGGGGGCCACAGATACGCAGTATTTT.

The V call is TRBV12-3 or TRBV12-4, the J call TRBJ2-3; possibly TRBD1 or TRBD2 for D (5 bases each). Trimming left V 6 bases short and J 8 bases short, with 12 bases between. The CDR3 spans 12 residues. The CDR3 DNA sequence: TGTGCCAGCAGGACATGGGACGGTACGCAGTATTTT. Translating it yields CASRTWDGTQYF.

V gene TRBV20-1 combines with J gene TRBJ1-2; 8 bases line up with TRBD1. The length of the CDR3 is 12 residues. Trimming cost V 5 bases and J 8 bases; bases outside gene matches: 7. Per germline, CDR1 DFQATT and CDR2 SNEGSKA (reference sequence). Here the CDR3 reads CSAQTGEDGYTF. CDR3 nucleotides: TGCAGTGCTCAGACAGGGGAAGACGGCTACACCTTC.

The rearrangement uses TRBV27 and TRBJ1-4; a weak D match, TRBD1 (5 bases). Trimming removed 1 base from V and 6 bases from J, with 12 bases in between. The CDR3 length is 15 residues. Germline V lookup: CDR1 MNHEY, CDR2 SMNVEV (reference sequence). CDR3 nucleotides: TGTGCCAGCAGTTTATACCCAGGGTCTGATGAAAAACTGTTTTTT. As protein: CASSLYPGSDEKLFF. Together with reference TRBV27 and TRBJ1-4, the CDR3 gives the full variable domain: EAQVTQNPRYLITVTGKKLTVTCSQNMNHEYMSWYRQDPGLGLRQIYYSMNVEVTDKGDVPEGYKVSRKEKRNFPLILESPSPNQTSLYFCASSLYPGSDEKLFFGSGTQLSVL.

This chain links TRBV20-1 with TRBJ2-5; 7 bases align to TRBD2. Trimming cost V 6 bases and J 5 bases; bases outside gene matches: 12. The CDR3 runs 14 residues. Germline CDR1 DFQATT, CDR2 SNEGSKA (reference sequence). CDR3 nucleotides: TGCAGTGCGCGTCTCGCGGGGGACGGGGAGACCCAGTACTTC. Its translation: CSARLAGDGETQYF.